This record covers a single T cell receptor (beta chain). Its binding antigen is unknown. Qualities for individual bases were not recorded, and no much larger clone is one base off. This specimen comes from a study of blood T cell repertoires in COVID-19 (TCRdb year 2020). For context, the study as a whole: The collaborator samples originated in the United States, Italy and Spain and spanned the acute and convalescent phases of COVID-19. The material from the prospective study consisted of cDNA or gDNA derived from T cells, B-cell-depleted T cells, or PBMCs. Deeply sampled blood TCRbeta repertoires from subjects exposed to, actively infected with, or recovered from COVID-19 were included in the dataset. The repertoires were released in a freely available public database meant as a resource for research on the immune response to SARS-CoV-2. The samples were drawn from two sources: the first 160 participants of the ongoing ImmuneRACE study, and over 950 subjects contributed by 6 global collaborators. Sample metadata almost always included a de-identified subject ID, COVID-19 status, age in years and sex. Where available, HLA class I and class II types were taken from metadata supplied by the sample provider and were not determined by assay-based typing.

TCRbeta CDR3 regions were amplified from genomic DNA using the immunoSEQ Assay, a bias-controlled multiplex PCR. Turning to the authors' computational methods: Within the assay, amplification of reference gene primers was used to estimate how many nucleated cells each sample contained. To quantify the absolute abundance of each unique TCRbeta CDR3 rearrangement, sequence reads were collapsed and filtered. For each sample, productive Simpson clonality was calculated as the square root of Simpson's diversity index over productive rearrangements. TCRdb took this table from immuneACCESS and kept in-frame rearrangements with V and J called. Such tables lack part of the clones; where checked against another copy, unresolved V genes explain under half of the gap, and the rest is unexplained. The DNA was the basis for D and trimming; V, J and clone size are from that table. Counted in this sample were 130,000 to 150,000 clones; around 90% of them appeared once. 1.5% to 2% of the sample rests with the top ten.

Points the paper makes about the study in general: Clinical and demographic metadata were provided uncurated, with the amount varying by source and participant.

The collaborating institutions used their own protocols to collect whole blood in K2EDTA tubes. For TCRbeta analysis, collaborators shipped samples in one of three forms: frozen whole blood, isolated PBMCs, or DNA extracted from either of those sample types. The origin of this receptor is a woman in her 50s with acute or convalescent COVID-19. The specimen was peripheral blood.

The CDR3 loop reads CASSLMPPGIPINEQFF. The bases are TGTGCCAGCAGCTTAATGCCCCCCGGGATACCAATCAATGAGCAGTTCTTC. The sequence is built from TRBV11-2 and TRBJ2-1, and possibly TRBD2, on 5 matching bases. Taken from cysteine to phenylalanine, the CDR3 has 17 residues. Kept here is only the CDR3 DNA, which spans 51 bases and is read in frame from base 1. V is clipped by 2 bases and J by 6 bases, and the sequence between their germline boundaries is 20 bases long. The germline V gene gives CDR1 as SGHAT and CDR2 as FQNNGV.